This entry concerns a single T cell receptor beta chain. In germline, CDR1 is SEHNR, CDR2 FQNEAQ (reference sequence). The V end was cut by 5 bases, the J end by 5 bases, with 16 bases between. The CDR3 spans 14 residues. This entry is derived from a study of PD-1 blockade in classical Hodgkin lymphoma. Time point described: cycle 4 day 1 (C4D1), after 6 weeks of nivolumab. Every patient was affected by relapse after autologous stem cell transplantation, while exposure to brentuximab vedotin was not uniform. Clones were read by immunoSEQ multiplex PCR, and TCRdb kept only the in-frame ones, dropping some. Here the sample spans roughly 60,000 clones, about 89% being singletons.

The rearrangement joins TRBV7-9 to TRBJ2-7, with D tentatively TRBD1 or TRBD2 (5 bases each). The sequences come from peripheral blood mononuclear cells (PBMCs), collected before the fourth cycle of nivolumab. This sequence was found in a human donor with classical Hodgkin lymphoma. CDR3 DNA sequence: TGTGCCAGCAGCAAGGGCGGATGGGGGAACGAGCAGTACTTC. Residues: CASSKGGWGNEQYF. The full variable domain, its missing parts supplied by reference TRBV7-9 and TRBJ2-7, is DTGVSQNPRHKITKRGQNVTFRCDPISEHNRLYWYRQTLGQGPEFLTYFQNEAQLEKSRLLSDRFSAERPKGSFSTLEIQRTEQGDSAMYLCASSKGGWGNEQYFGPGTRLTVT.